Sequencing of this TCR beta chain was carried out in a study of early T cells in non-severe SARS-CoV-2 infection. Study in general: Chains were unpaired, as sequencing was done on bulk RNA from unsorted whole blood. Overall study results and limits: Database matching using VDJdb favored anti-spike CD8 responses, with private and CD4 specificities left missing.

In this sample, this clonotype turned up a few times. Its antigen is unidentified. The ends were cut back, 3 bases at V and 3 bases at J, with 15 bases in the middle. CDR1 and CDR2 (germline): SGHNT, YYREEE (reference sequence). This CDR3 has 15 amino acids. Unique molecular identifiers were added to individual cDNA molecules. TCRdb fed the 5' RACE reads into MiXCR, producing one record per CDR3 protein. Of some 66,000 distinct CDR3 sequences in the sample, approximately 9% were seen once. Material: whole blood. This receptor was identified in an adult who was a healthcare worker with PCR-confirmed SARS-CoV-2 infection or an uninfected control (not recorded which). This chain links TRBV5-4 with TRBJ2-5; TRBD1 or TRBD2 may be the D gene (5 bases each). The CDR3, as DNA: TGTGCCAGCAGCTCACAAACCGGGACCAAAGAGACCCAGTACTTC. It is translated as CASSSQTGTKETQYF.